This TCR beta chain was sequenced for a study of blood T cell dynamics during melanoma immunotherapy. Assay used: immunoSEQ multiplex PCR; TCRdb lists only in-frame clones, some missing. The sample consists of roughly 10,000 clones, about 91% of them appearing once. Time point: pre-treatment baseline. Samples come from before therapy and from week 3 after the first blockade cycle. Sequences were derived from blood, sampled from a patient treated with checkpoint blockade. This sequence was found in a human donor with melanoma.

CDR3 amino acids: CASARGYNEQFF. CDR3 nucleotides: TGTGCCAGCGCAAGGGGCTACAATGAGCAGTTCTTC. The V and J genes are TRBV11-3 and TRBJ2-1; tentatively, D is TRBD1 (5 bases). CDR3 length: 12 residues. V lost 8 bases and J 3 bases, leaving 8 bases between the germline ends. Germline values: CDR1 SGHNT, CDR2 YENEEA.